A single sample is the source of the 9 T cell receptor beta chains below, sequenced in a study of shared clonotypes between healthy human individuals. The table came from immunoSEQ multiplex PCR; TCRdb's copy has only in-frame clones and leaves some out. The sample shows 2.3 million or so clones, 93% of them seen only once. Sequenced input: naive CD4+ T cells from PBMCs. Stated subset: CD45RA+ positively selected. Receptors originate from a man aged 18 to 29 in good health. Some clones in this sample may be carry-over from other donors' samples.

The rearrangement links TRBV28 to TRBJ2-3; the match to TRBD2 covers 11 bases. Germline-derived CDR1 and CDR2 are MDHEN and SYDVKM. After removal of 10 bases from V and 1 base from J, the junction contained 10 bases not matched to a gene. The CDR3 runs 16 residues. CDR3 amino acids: CATLSPGLAGTDTQYF. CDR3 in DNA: TGTGCCACTCTTTCTCCGGGACTAGCGGGCACAGATACGCAGTATTTT.

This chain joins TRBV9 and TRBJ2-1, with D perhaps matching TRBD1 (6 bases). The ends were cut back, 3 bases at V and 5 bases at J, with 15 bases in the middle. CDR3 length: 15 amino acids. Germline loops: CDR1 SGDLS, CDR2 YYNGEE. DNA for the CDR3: TGTGCCAGCAGCGCACAGGGTTCCGGGGACAATGAGCAGTTCTTC. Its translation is CASSAQGSGDNEQFF.

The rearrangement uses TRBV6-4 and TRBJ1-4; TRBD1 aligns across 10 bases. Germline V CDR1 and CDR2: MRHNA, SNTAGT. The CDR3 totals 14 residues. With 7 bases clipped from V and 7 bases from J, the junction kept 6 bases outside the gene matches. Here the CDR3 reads CASTTGQGSEKLFF. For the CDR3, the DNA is TGTGCCAGCACCACGGGACAGGGGAGTGAAAAACTGTTTTTT.

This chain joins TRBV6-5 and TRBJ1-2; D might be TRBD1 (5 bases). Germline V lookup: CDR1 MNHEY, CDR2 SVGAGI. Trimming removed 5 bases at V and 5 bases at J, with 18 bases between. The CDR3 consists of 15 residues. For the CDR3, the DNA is TGTGCCAGCAGTCCCAGATGGGGCCGCGGATATGGCTACACCTTC. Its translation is CASSPRWGRGYGYTF.

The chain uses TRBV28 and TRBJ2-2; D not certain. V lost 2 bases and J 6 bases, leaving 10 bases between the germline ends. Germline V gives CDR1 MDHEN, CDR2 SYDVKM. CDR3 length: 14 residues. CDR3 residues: CASSLKGYSGELFF. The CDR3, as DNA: TGTGCCAGCAGTTTAAAAGGGTATTCCGGGGAGCTGTTTTTT.

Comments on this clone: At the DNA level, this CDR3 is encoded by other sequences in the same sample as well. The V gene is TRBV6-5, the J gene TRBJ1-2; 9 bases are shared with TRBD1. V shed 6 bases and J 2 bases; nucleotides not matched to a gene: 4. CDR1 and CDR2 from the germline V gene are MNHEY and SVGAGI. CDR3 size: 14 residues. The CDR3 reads CASSTGQGNYGYTF. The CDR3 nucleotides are TGTGCCAGCAGCACCGGACAGGGGAACTATGGCTACACCTTC.

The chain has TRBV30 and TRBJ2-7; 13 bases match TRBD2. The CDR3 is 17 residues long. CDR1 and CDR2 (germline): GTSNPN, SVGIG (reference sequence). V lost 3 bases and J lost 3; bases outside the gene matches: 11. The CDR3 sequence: CAWRGTSGIGPIYEQYF. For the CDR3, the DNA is TGTGCCTGGAGGGGGACTAGCGGGATAGGACCAATCTACGAGCAGTACTTC.

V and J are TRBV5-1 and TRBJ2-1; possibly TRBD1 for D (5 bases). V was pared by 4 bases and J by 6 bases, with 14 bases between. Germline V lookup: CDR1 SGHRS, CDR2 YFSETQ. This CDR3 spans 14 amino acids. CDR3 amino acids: CASSQNQGPNEQFF. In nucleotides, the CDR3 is TGCGCCAGCAGCCAAAACCAGGGCCCCAATGAGCAGTTCTTC.

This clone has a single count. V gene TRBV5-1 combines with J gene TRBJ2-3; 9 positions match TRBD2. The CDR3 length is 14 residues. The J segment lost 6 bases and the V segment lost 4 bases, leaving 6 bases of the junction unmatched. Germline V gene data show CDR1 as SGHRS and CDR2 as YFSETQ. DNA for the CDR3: TGCGCCAGCAGCCTAACTAGCGGGTGGGATACGCAGTATTTT. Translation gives CASSLTSGWDTQYF.